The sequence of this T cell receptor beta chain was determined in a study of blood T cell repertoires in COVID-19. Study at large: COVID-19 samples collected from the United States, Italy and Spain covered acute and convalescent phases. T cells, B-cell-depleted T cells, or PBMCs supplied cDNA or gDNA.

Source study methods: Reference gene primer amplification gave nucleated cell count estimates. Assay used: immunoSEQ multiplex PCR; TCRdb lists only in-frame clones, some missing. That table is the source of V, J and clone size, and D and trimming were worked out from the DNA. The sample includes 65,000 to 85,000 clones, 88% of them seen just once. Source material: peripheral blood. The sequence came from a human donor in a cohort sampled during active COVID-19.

CDR3 in amino acids: CASSDRSTDTQYF. The CDR3 DNA is TGTGCCAGCTCAGACAGGAGCACAGATACGCAGTATTTT. The rearrangement joins TRBV18 to TRBJ2-3, with TRBD1 as a possible D gene (6 bases). The CDR3 sequence is 13 residues long. Looked up from germline, CDR1 is KGHSH and CDR2 is LQKENI. The V and J ends lost 5 bases and 0 bases respectively, with 6 bases between them. The full variable domain, in which reference TRBV18 and TRBJ2-3 provide the parts outside the CDR3, is NAGVMQNPRHLVRRRGQEARLRCSPMKGHSHVYWYRQLPEEGLKFMVYLQKENIIDESGMPKERFSAEFPKEGPSILRIQQVVRGDSAAYFCASSDRSTDTQYFGPGTRLTVL.